Following are 21 T cell receptor beta chains from one sample sequenced in a study of T-cell memory formation after mild COVID-19 (dated by TCRdb to the early 2020s). Libraries came from 5' RACE. The run used an Illumina NovaSeq 6000. The public sequencing data were trimmed at Q25 with fastp and processed into clonotypes with MiXCR by TCRdb, which kept only in-frame beta chains. When rows share a CDR3 protein, they turn into one entry using the most common DNA and genes. Present in this sample are 350,000 to 450,000 distinct CDR3 sequences, approximately 29% of which were seen just once. The ten top clones hold roughly 12% of the sample. What was sequenced was PBMCs or a T cell subset sorted from them (not recorded which). These receptors were collected from an adult woman who had mild COVID-19 (a few samples of this study predate the infection). The sample titles of this study are shuffled in the database, so cell type and time point are left out; the donor was told from shared clones.

This clonotype was seen only a few times. This chain uses TRBV11-3 with TRBJ2-2; 12 bases line up with TRBD2. The CDR3 runs to 15 residues. Trimming at V came to 6 bases and at J to 4 bases, leaving 3 bases not matched to a gene. Germline CDR1 and CDR2: SGHNT and YENEEA. This CDR3 reads CASSLAGGPTGELFF. CDR3 nucleotide sequence: TGTGCCAGCAGTCTAGCGGGAGGGCCCACCGGGGAGCTGTTTTTT.

This clonotype has more than one count but fewer than ten. The V call is TRBV20-1, the J call TRBJ1-4; D perhaps matches TRBD1 (5 bases). CDR3 length: 20 residues. Trimming pared 2 bases from V and 1 base from J, leaving 26 bases between. Germline V lookup: CDR1 DFQATT, CDR2 SNEGSKA (reference sequence). The CDR3 DNA reads TGCAGTGCTAGATTGATTTTGGGGCAGACGGGTTCCTTAACTAATGAAAAACTGTTTTTT. Its protein is CSARLILGQTGSLTNEKLFF.

This clonotype has just a few counts. The chain combines TRBV27 with TRBJ1-1; tentatively, D is TRBD1 (5 bases). The V gene's germline CDR1 is MNHEY and CDR2 SMNVEV (reference sequence). The CDR3 consists of 13 residues. The ends were cut back, 6 bases at V and 0 bases at J, with 8 bases in the middle. The CDR3 loop reads CASSGHMNTEAFF. The CDR3 bases are TGTGCCAGCAGCGGACATATGAACACTGAAGCTTTCTTT.

This sequence joins TRBV7-9 and TRBJ2-7; the D is unclear. This CDR3 comprises 11 residues. Germline V gives CDR1 SEHNR, CDR2 FQNEAQ (reference sequence). V lost 1 base and J lost 9, with 7 bases in between. CDR3 coding DNA: TGTGCCAGCAGCTTAGGCTCCGGGCAGTACTTC. As protein: CASSLGSGQYF. Combining the CDR3 with reference TRBV7-9 and TRBJ2-7 gives the whole variable domain DTGVSQNPRHKITKRGQNVTFRCDPISEHNRLYWYRQTLGQGPEFLTYFQNEAQLEKSRLLSDRFSAERPKGSFSTLEIQRTEQGDSAMYLCASSLGSGQYFGPGTRLTVT.

The rearrangement uses TRBV30 and TRBJ1-1, with D possibly being TRBD1 (5 bases). The ends were cut back, 5 bases at V and 11 bases at J, with 27 bases in the middle. Germline CDR1 reads GTSNPN; CDR2 reads SVGIG (reference sequence). The CDR3 contains 15 residues. Here the CDR3 reads CAWLAGFGLAGGAFF. CDR3 DNA sequence: TGTGCCTGGTTGGCGGGATTTGGACTTGCTGGGGGGGCTTTCTTT.

CDR3 bases: TGTGCCAGCACCCGGGGACTAAACACTGAAGCTTTCTTT. Translated, it gives CASTRGLNTEAFF. This chain connects TRBV6-1 to TRBJ1-1; D might be TRBD1 (5 bases). The CDR3 extends over 13 amino acids. Trimming took off 7 bases at V and 2 bases at J, with 11 bases between the two ends. Germline V lookup: CDR1 MNHNS, CDR2 SASEGT.

The CDR3 loop reads CASSPVGADSYNEQFF. The DNA of the CDR3 is TGTGCCAGCTCACCAGTGGGGGCCGACTCCTACAATGAGCAGTTCTTC. The chain joins TRBV18 to TRBJ2-1; maybe TRBD1 (6 bases). There are 16 residues in the CDR3. CDR1 and CDR2 from the germline V gene are KGHSH and LQKENI. The ends were cut back, 2 bases at V and 0 bases at J, with 11 bases in the middle.

There are a few counts of this clonotype. The chain combines TRBV5-1 with TRBJ2-7; the match to TRBD1 covers 7 bases. Per the germline V gene, CDR1 is SGHRS and CDR2 is YFSETQ. CDR3 size: 14 residues. The junction had 7 bases not matched to a gene; V was cut back by 2 bases and J by 5 bases. The CDR3 nucleotides read TGCGCCAGCAGCTTTTGGACAGGAGGCAACGAGCAGTACTTC. It translates to CASSFWTGGNEQYF.

The J gene is TRBJ1-4, the V gene TRBV7-9; 8 nucleotides line up with TRBD1. This CDR3 has 20 amino acids. The junction had 16 bases not matched to a gene; V was cut back by 2 bases and J by 2 bases. In germline, CDR1 is SEHNR, CDR2 FQNEAQ (reference sequence). The CDR3 nucleotides are TGTGCCAGCAGCTTACCAAGAGAACAGGGGGGCCGATCGACTAATGAAAAACTGTTTTTT. The encoded protein is CASSLPREQGGRSTNEKLFF.

The chain uses TRBV14 and TRBJ2-3; TRBD2 might be the D (5 bases). V lost 4 bases to trimming and J lost 7 bases, with 6 bases between them. The germline CDR1 and CDR2 sequences are SGHDN and FVKESK. The CDR3 contains 11 residues. CDR3 loop: CASSPGYTQYF. Here the CDR3 DNA reads TGTGCCAGCAGCCCGGGGTATACGCAGTATTTT.

This clonotype was seen only a few times. The chain recombines TRBV6-2 or TRBV6-3 with TRBJ1-1; tentative D call: TRBD1 (6 bases). This CDR3 comprises 19 residues. Germline V gene data show CDR1 as MNHEY and CDR2 as SVGEGT. V lost 2 bases and J 4 bases, leaving 26 bases between the germline ends. In DNA form, the CDR3 reads TGTGCCAGCAGTTACGCCAGCAAAACAGGGATTGGGGGCGGCACTGAAGCTTTCTTT. Protein: CASSYASKTGIGGGTEAFF.

V and J are TRBV5-1 and TRBJ1-1; D may be TRBD1 (6 bases). The V end was cut by 3 bases, the J end by 8 bases, with 20 bases between. Germline V gene sequence: CDR1 SGHRS, CDR2 YFSETQ. The CDR3 loop spans 15 amino acids. CDR3: CASSWGIRQAEEAFF. DNA for the CDR3: TGCGCCAGCAGCTGGGGAATCCGACAGGCGGAGGAAGCTTTCTTT.

The genes are TRBV20-1 and TRBJ1-1, with D perhaps matching TRBD1 (6 bases). Between the trimmed V and J ends, which lost 5 bases and 0 bases, there was a span of 10 bases. This CDR3 is 13 amino acids long. CDR1 and CDR2 from the germline V gene are DFQATT and SNEGSKA (reference sequence). The CDR3 sequence is CSAEDSLNTEAFF. CDR3 nucleotide sequence: TGCAGTGCTGAGGACAGCCTGAACACTGAAGCTTTCTTT.

This chain uses TRBV18 with TRBJ1-5; D perhaps matches TRBD1 (6 bases). V shed 2 bases and J shed 7 bases, with 12 bases lying between them. Per germline, CDR1 KGHSH and CDR2 LQKENI. CDR3 size: 14 residues. CDR3 nucleotide sequence: TGTGCCAGCTCACCAAGTCGGGGGCGGCAGCCCCAGCATTTT. It encodes CASSPSRGRQPQHF.

The chain recombines TRBV4-1 with TRBJ1-5; D is unresolved. The V gene lost 0 bases and the J gene lost 3 bases, with 15 bases spanning the gap. CDR3 length equals 17 residues. Germline V lookup: CDR1 MGHRA, CDR2 YSYEKL. CDR3 residues: CASSQDPHAGSNQPQHF. The CDR3 DNA sequence: TGCGCCAGCAGCCAAGATCCCCACGCCGGTTCCAATCAGCCCCAGCATTTT.

This clonotype was detected a few times. V gene TRBV2 combines with J gene TRBJ2-5; 7 nucleotides align to TRBD2. The V gene end was trimmed by 4 bases and the J gene end by 4 bases; junction bases not matched to a gene: 0. The CDR3 contains 12 residues. CDR1 is SNHLY, CDR2 FYNNEI, per germline. The CDR3 here is CASSASGETQYF. The CDR3 DNA reads as TGTGCCAGCAGTGCTAGCGGAGAGACCCAGTACTTC.

This chain uses TRBV15 with TRBJ1-6; 9 bases align to TRBD1. After removal of 9 bases from V and 7 bases from J, the junction contained 4 bases not matched to a gene. Germline V gene data show CDR1 as LNHNV and CDR2 as YYDKDF (reference sequence). The CDR3 contains 13 residues. The CDR3 sequence is CATATGGNSPLHF. The CDR3 DNA reads as TGTGCCACGGCGACAGGGGGGAATTCACCCCTCCACTTT.

This rearrangement joins TRBV30 to TRBJ2-1; 11 positions agree with TRBD2. Germline CDR1 is GTSNPN and CDR2 is SVGIG (reference sequence). The CDR3 consists of 15 residues. The trim removed 0 bases at V and 6 bases at J, leaving 4 bases unmatched. The CDR3 sequence is CAWSVTSGSGNEQFF. Here the CDR3 DNA reads TGTGCCTGGAGTGTCACTAGCGGGAGTGGCAATGAGCAGTTCTTC. Together with reference TRBV30 and TRBJ2-1, the CDR3 gives the full variable domain: SQTIHQWPATLVQPVGSPLSLECTVEGTSNPNLYWYRQAAGRGLQLLFYSVGIGQISSEVPQNLSASRPQDRQFILSSKKLLLSDSGFYLCAWSVTSGSGNEQFFGPGTRLTVL.

There are many counts of this clonotype. V and J are TRBV5-6 and TRBJ2-1; D not resolved. The CDR3 contains 15 residues. V lost 0 bases to trimming and J lost 2 bases, with 9 bases between them. Germline loops: CDR1 SGHDT, CDR2 YYEEEE. CDR3 loop: CASSLVWVTYNEQFF. As DNA, the CDR3 is TGTGCCAGCAGCTTGGTATGGGTTACCTACAATGAGCAGTTCTTC.

The genes are TRBV7-9 and TRBJ1-1, with TRBD1 identical over 7 bases. In germline, CDR1 is SEHNR, CDR2 FQNEAQ (reference sequence). The CDR3 contains 14 residues. V lost 8 bases, J lost 3 bases, and 9 bases stayed unmatched. CDR3 region: CASHYRGRDTEAFF. The CDR3 DNA follows: TGTGCCAGCCACTACAGGGGTAGGGACACTGAAGCTTTCTTT.

The genes are TRBV12-3 or TRBV12-4 and TRBJ1-4; D is unclear. The CDR3 totals 18 residues. The V end lost 6 bases, the J end lost 0 bases, and 20 bases lay between the germline ends. The CDR3 region has the DNA TGTGCCAGCAGCTGGAGACGTATAACCGGACCAACTAATGAAAAACTGTTTTTT. Translated, it gives CASSWRRITGPTNEKLFF.